This TCR beta chain was captured by sequencing in a study of blood T cell repertoires in COVID-19 (dated by TCRdb to the early 2020s). As for the study more broadly: Samples covering the acute and convalescent phases of COVID-19 were provided by collaborators in the United States, Italy and Spain. The samples were drawn from two sources: the first 160 participants of the ongoing ImmuneRACE study, and fewer than 1,500 subjects contributed by 6 global collaborators. The repertoires were released in a freely available public database intended as a resource for research on the immune response to SARS-CoV-2. The prospective study material was composed of cDNA or gDNA derived from T cells, B-cell-depleted T cells, or PBMCs. Subjects who had been exposed to COVID-19, were actively infected with it, or had recovered from it provided the deeply sampled blood TCRbeta repertoires that made up the dataset. Where available, HLA class I and class II types were taken from metadata supplied by the sample provider and were not determined by assay-based typing. Nearly every sample came with metadata listing a de-identified subject ID, COVID-19 status, age in years and sex.

Comments on this clone: Its target antigen remains unknown. Base qualities are not provided; no much larger clone lies one nucleotide away.

Collaborating institutions collected whole blood in K2EDTA tubes following their own protocols. For TCRbeta analysis, collaborators shipped samples in one of three forms: frozen whole blood, isolated PBMCs, or DNA extracted from either of those sample types. Trimming removed 0 bases from V and 2 bases from J, leaving 13 bases between the germline ends. The CDR3 runs 16 residues from the cysteine to the phenylalanine. Just the 48-base CDR3 DNA is kept, in frame starting at base 1. CDR1 and CDR2 were assigned from the germline V gene as MNHEY and SVGAGI. Findings and caveats that apply to the study as a whole: The quantity of clinical and demographic metadata differed by source and by participant and was supplied without curation.

TCRbeta CDR3 regions were amplified from genomic DNA by means of the immunoSEQ Assay, a bias-controlled multiplex PCR. In the paper's pipeline: Within the assay, amplification of reference gene primers was used to estimate how many nucleated cells each sample contained. To quantify the absolute abundance of each unique TCRbeta CDR3 rearrangement, sequence reads were collapsed and filtered. Productive Simpson clonality was computed per sample as the square root of Simpson's diversity index over productive rearrangements. In TCRdb, the immuneACCESS table is reduced to in-frame sequences with V and J assigned. These tables do not hold every clone; where another copy was compared, an unresolved V gene accounts for under half, and the others remain unexplained. That table gives V, J and clone size, and the DNA gave D and trimming. The sample includes 130,000 to 150,000 clones, with roughly four fifths observed a single time. In total, the top ten clones hold about 15% of the sample.

The clonotype was recovered from a human donor with acute or convalescent COVID-19. The donor label of this sample is uncertain. Sequenced input: peripheral blood. The rearrangement joined TRBV6-5 to TRBJ2-5; a tentative D match to TRBD1 spans 6 bases. The CDR3 amino acid sequence is: CASSYSIGRGQETQYF. The DNA sequence follows: TGTGCCAGCAGTTACTCGATCGGCAGGGGACAAGAGACCCAGTACTTC.